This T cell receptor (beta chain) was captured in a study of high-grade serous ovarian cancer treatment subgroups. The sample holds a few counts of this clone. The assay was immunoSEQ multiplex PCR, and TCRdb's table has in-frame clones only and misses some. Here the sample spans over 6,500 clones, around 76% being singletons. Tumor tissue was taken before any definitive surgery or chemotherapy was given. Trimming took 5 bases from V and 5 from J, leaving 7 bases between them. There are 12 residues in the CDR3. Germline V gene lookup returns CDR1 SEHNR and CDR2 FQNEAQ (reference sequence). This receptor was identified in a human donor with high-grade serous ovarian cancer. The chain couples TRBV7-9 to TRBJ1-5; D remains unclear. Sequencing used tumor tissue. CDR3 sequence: CASSARDQPQHF. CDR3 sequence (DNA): TGTGCCAGCAGCGCAAGGGATCAGCCCCAGCATTTT.